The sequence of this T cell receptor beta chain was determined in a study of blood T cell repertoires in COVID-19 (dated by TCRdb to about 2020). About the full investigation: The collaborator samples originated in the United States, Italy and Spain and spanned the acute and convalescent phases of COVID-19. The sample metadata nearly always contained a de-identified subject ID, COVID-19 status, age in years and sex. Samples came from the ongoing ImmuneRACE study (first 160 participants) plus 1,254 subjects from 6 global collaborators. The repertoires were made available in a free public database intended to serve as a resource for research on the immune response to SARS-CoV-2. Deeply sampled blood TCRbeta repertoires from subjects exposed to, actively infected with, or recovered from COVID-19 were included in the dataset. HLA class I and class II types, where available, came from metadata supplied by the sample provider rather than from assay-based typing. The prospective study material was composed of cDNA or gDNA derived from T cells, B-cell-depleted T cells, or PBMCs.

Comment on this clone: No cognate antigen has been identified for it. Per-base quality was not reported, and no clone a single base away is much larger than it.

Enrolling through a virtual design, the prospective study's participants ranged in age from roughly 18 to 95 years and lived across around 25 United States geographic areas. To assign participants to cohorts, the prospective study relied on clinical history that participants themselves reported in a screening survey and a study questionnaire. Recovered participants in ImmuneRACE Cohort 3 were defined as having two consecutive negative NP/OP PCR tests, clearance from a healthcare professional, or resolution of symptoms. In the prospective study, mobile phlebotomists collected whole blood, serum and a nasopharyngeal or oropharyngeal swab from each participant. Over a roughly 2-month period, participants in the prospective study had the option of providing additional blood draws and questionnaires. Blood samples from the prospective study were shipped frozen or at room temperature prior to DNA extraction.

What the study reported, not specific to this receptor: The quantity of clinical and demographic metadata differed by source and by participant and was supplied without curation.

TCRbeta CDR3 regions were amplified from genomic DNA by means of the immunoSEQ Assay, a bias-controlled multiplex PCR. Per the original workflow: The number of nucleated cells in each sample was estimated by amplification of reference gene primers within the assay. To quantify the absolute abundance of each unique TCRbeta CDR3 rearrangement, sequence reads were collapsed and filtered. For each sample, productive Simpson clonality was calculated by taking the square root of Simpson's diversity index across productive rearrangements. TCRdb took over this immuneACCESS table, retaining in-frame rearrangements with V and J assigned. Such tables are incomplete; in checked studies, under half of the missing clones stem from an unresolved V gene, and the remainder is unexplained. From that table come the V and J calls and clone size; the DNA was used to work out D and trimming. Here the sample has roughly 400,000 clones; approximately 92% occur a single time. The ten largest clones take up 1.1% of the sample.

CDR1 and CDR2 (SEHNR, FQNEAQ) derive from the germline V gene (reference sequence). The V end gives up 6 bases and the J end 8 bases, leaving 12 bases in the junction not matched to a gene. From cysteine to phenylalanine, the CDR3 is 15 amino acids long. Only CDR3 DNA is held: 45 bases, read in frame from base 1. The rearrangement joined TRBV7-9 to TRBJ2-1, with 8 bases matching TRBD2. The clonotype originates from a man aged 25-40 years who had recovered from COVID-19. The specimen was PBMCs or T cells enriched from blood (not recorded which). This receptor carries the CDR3 CASSPRAGGLDEQFF. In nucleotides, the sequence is TGTGCCAGCAGTCCCCGGGCGGGAGGTCTCGATGAGCAGTTCTTC. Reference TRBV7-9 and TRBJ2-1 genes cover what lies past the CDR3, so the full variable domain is DTGVSQNPRHKITKRGQNVTFRCDPISEHNRLYWYRQTLGQGPEFLTYFQNEAQLEKSRLLSDRFSAERPKGSFSTLEIQRTEQGDSAMYLCASSPRAGGLDEQFFGPGTRLTVL.